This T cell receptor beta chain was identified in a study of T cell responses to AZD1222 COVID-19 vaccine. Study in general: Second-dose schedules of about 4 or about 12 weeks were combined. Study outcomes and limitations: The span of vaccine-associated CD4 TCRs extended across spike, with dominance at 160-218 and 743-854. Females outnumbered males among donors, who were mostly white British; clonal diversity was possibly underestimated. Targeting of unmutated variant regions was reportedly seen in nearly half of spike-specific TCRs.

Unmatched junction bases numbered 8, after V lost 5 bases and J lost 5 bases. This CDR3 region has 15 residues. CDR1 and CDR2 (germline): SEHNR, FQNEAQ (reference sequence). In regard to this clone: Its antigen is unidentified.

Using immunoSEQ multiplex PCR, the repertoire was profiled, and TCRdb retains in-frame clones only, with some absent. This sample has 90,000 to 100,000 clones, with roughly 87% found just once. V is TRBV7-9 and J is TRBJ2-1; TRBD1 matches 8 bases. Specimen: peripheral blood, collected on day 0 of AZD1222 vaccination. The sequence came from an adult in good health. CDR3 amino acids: CASSPDRGYHNEQFF. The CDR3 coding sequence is TGTGCCAGCAGCCCAGACAGGGGTTACCACAATGAGCAGTTCTTC. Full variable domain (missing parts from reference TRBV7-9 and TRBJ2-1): DTGVSQNPRHKITKRGQNVTFRCDPISEHNRLYWYRQTLGQGPEFLTYFQNEAQLEKSRLLSDRFSAERPKGSFSTLEIQRTEQGDSAMYLCASSPDRGYHNEQFFGPGTRLTVL.